The present entry profiles one TCR beta chain with its context. The antigen is not known. The data are from a study of post-analysis software for immune sequencing data. Study results and limitations: The study found significantly lower normalized Chao1 diversity in multiple sclerosis patients than in controls. Relative to controls, patients had about 5 TRBV segments at higher frequency, with TRBV5-6, TRBV5-1 and TRBV20-1 among these.

This CDR3 has 14 amino acids. V lost 5 bases and J lost 8; bases outside the gene matches: 9. Looked up from germline, CDR1 is SNHLY and CDR2 is FYNNEI. Unique molecular identifiers featured in each of the TCR beta cDNA libraries. Each batch of about 1 to 11 million T cells produced some 450,000 cDNA molecules. Via MiXCR, TCRdb re-called the PCR reads, giving one row per CDR3 protein. The data show around 180,000 distinct CDR3 sequences, approximately 30% seen once. The receptor was isolated from a girl aged 10 to 17 with multiple sclerosis. Source material: blood. V is TRBV2 and J is TRBJ2-3, with 8 bases fitting TRBD2. In DNA form, the CDR3 reads TGTGCCAGCAGTTTTCCGGGGGGGTCCCTTACGCAGTATTTT. Encoded protein: CASSFPGGSLTQYF. Full variable domain (outside the CDR3, taken from reference TRBV2 and TRBJ2-3): EPEVTQTPSHQVTQMGQEVILRCVPISNHLYFYWYRQILGQKVEFLVSFYNNEISEKSEIFDDQFSVERPDGSNFTLKIRSTKLEDSAMYFCASSFPGGSLTQYFGPGTRLTVL.